A single sample is the source of the 27 T cell receptor beta chains below, sequenced in a study of regulatory T cells in long-lasting Graves disease. Construction of TCR beta libraries relied on iRepertoire HTBI primers and on Arm-PCR targeting CDR3 regions. TCRdb called the multiplex PCR reads again in MiXCR, with one record for every CDR3 protein. This table holds over 500,000 distinct CDR3 sequences, approximately 15% found once. Indicated time point: newly diagnosed GD, antithyroid drugs for less than 3 months. The authors made the TCR library using RNA they extracted from PBMCs. The sample was also linked to a second study, of T cells in Graves' hyperthyroidism and ophthalmopathy.

The source was peripheral blood mononuclear cells (PBMCs), collected at new diagnosis, from a patient treated with antithyroid drugs. These receptors all come from a woman in her 30s with Graves disease.

The CDR3 DNA reads as TGTGCCAGCAGTTACTCGAGGGGGAGGGAAAAAGAGACCCAGTACTTC. Translating gives CASSYSRGREKETQYF. This sequence joins TRBV6-5 and TRBJ2-5; weak D call: TRBD2 (7 bases). Germline V gives CDR1 MNHEY, CDR2 SVGAGI. Trimming removed 0 bases from V and 3 bases from J, with 14 bases in between. The CDR3 spans 16 residues.

This clonotype was observed many times. The chain combines TRBV30 with TRBJ2-7, with D perhaps being TRBD1 or TRBD2 (5 bases each). Trimming took off 0 bases at V and 7 bases at J, with 10 bases between the two ends. This CDR3 comprises 12 residues. Per the germline V gene, CDR1 is GTSNPN and CDR2 is SVGIG (reference sequence). The CDR3 reads CAWSVLGVEQYF. CDR3 nucleotides: TGTGCCTGGAGTGTTCTGGGGGTAGAGCAGTACTTC.

This clonotype was picked up many times. The gene calls are TRBV5-1 and TRBJ2-7; 9 bases map to TRBD2. CDR1 is SGHRS and CDR2 is YFSETQ in the germline V gene. The CDR3 totals 15 residues. The junction had 11 bases not matched to a gene; V was cut back by 3 bases and J by 7 bases. The CDR3 loop is CASSWLPAGGGEQYF. In DNA, the CDR3 is TGCGCCAGCAGCTGGCTCCCAGCGGGAGGAGGGGAGCAGTACTTC.

V gene TRBV28 combines with J gene TRBJ1-2; TRBD1 matches 11 bases. Trimming cost V 6 bases and J 7 bases; bases outside gene matches: 4. The CDR3 sequence is 13 residues long. Germline values: CDR1 MDHEN, CDR2 SYDVKM. The CDR3 DNA reads as TGTGCCAGCAGGGACGGGACAGGGGGTGGCTACACCTTC. Amino acids: CASRDGTGGGYTF.

V usage is TRBV29-1 and J usage is TRBJ2-2; D tentatively reads TRBD1 or TRBD2 (6 bases each). Germline V gene lookup returns CDR1 SQVTM and CDR2 ANQGSEA. V lost 3 bases, J lost 1 base, and 9 bases lay in between. The CDR3 contains 14 residues. The DNA of the CDR3 is TGCAGCGTTGACGGGGGCCTGAACACCGGGGAGCTGTTTTTT. This translates into CSVDGGLNTGELFF.

The chain has TRBV24-1 and TRBJ2-2; D remains ambiguous. The germline gives CDR1 KGHDR, CDR2 SFDVKD. CDR3 length: 17 amino acids. V was cut by 4 bases and J by 1 base, with 15 bases left in between. In nucleotides, the CDR3 is TGTGCCACCAGTGAACAAAGACGGACCTGGAACACCGGGGAGCTGTTTTTT. It codes for CATSEQRRTWNTGELFF.

This clonotype was detected once. V is TRBV13 and J is TRBJ2-3, with 12 bases that match TRBD2. With 5 bases clipped from V and 3 bases from J, the junction kept 9 bases outside the gene matches. This CDR3 comprises 17 residues. From germline, CDR1 is PRHDT and CDR2 FYEKMQ (reference sequence). The CDR3 bases are TGTGCCAGCAGCCTCAGACTAGCGGGAGTTGGGACAGATACGCAGTATTTT. It specifies CASSLRLAGVGTDTQYF.

V is TRBV5-4 and J is TRBJ2-1; TRBD1 matches at 9 bases. The CDR3 runs 16 residues. Germline trimming cut 3 bases from V and 3 bases from J; bases unmatched to any gene: 7. Germline-derived CDR1 and CDR2 are SGHNT and YYREEE (reference sequence). CDR3 nucleotide sequence: TGTGCCAGCAGCTCCCTCGACAGGGGGGACTACAATGAGCAGTTCTTC. It is translated as CASSSLDRGDYNEQFF.

The rearrangement joins TRBV30 to TRBJ1-4; D is undetermined. CDR1 GTSNPN and CDR2 SVGIG come from the germline V gene (reference sequence). With 4 bases removed from V and 8 bases from J, the gap between germline ends came to 17 bases. The CDR3 runs 14 residues. CDR3 coding DNA: TGTGCCTGGAACCTTTATGCTCTAAAAGAAAAACTGTTTTTT. Amino acids: CAWNLYALKEKLFF.

This clonotype showed up just a few times. V is TRBV18 and J is TRBJ1-4; D gene uncertain. This CDR3 has 14 residues. Germline V lookup: CDR1 KGHSH, CDR2 LQKENI. The V gene lost 0 bases and the J gene lost 8 bases, with 10 bases spanning the gap. CDR3 sequence: CASSPPFDREKLFF. The CDR3, as DNA: TGTGCCAGCTCACCACCCTTCGATCGGGAAAAACTGTTTTTT.

The V and J genes are TRBV18 and TRBJ2-3; tentatively, D is TRBD1 (6 bases). Trimming pared 3 bases from V and 0 bases from J, leaving 13 bases between. The CDR3 runs 16 residues. Germline V gives CDR1 KGHSH, CDR2 LQKENI. CDR3 in DNA: TGTGCCAGCTCACCGTCAATGGGGGCCAGCACAGATACGCAGTATTTT. It translates to CASSPSMGASTDTQYF. Looking up the rest from reference TRBV18 and TRBJ2-3 gives the full variable domain: NAGVMQNPRHLVRRRGQEARLRCSPMKGHSHVYWYRQLPEEGLKFMVYLQKENIIDESGMPKERFSAEFPKEGPSILRIQQVVRGDSAAYFCASSPSMGASTDTQYFGPGTRLTVL.

Concerning this clonotype itself: Given a much more abundant clone one base away, this may be a read error. The CDR3 does not end in the conserved phenylalanine or tryptophan, so this is likely a read error. This chain links TRBV6-2 or TRBV6-3 with TRBJ1-1; D not resolved. The CDR3 covers 14 residues. The germline V gene has CDR1 MNHEY and CDR2 SVGEGT. V was shortened by 5 bases and J by 1 base, with 11 bases between the two germline ends. The CDR3 coding sequence is TGTGCCAGCAGTGACATAGGGCCGAACACTGAAGCTTTCCTT. Translation: CASSDIGPNTEAFL.

This clonotype was seen a handful of times. The V call is TRBV20-1, the J call TRBJ1-1, with 7 bases fitting TRBD1. After removal of 5 bases from V and 2 bases from J, the junction contained 5 bases not matched to a gene. The V gene's germline CDR1 is DFQATT and CDR2 SNEGSKA (reference sequence). This CDR3 is 13 amino acids long. CDR3 region: CSALGTDNTEAFF. The CDR3 coding sequence is TGCAGTGCTTTGGGGACAGACAACACTGAAGCTTTCTTT.

A remark on this clonotype: One base away lies a much larger clone, so this may be a sequencing read error. The genes are TRBV15 and TRBJ2-2, with D perhaps matching TRBD1 (6 bases). CDR1 is LNHNV and CDR2 is YYDKDF in the germline V gene (reference sequence). CDR3 length: 16 residues. This chain's CDR3 is CATSRESGANTGEMFF. Here the CDR3 DNA reads TGTGCCACCAGCAGGGAGTCAGGGGCCAACACCGGGGAGATGTTTTTT.

This clonotype has at least ten counts. The gene calls are TRBV5-1 and TRBJ2-3; TRBD1 aligns across 11 bases. Germline CDR1 and CDR2: SGHRS and YFSETQ. After removal of 4 bases from V and 2 bases from J, the junction contained 6 bases not matched to a gene. This CDR3 has 16 residues. CDR3 bases: TGCGCCAGCAGCGGCGGGACAGGGGGTCCCACAGATACGCAGTATTTT. It is translated as CASSGGTGGPTDTQYF.

DNA for the CDR3: TGTGCCAGCAGCAAGACTAGCGGGCTCAGTCTTATCACAGATACGCAGTATTTT. Protein product: CASSKTSGLSLITDTQYF. This chain uses TRBV7-2 with TRBJ2-3; TRBD2 matches at 10 bases. Germline V gene lookup returns CDR1 SGHTA and CDR2 FQGNSA. The CDR3 is 18 amino acids. Trimming removed 5 bases from V and 2 bases from J; junction bases left unmatched: 13.

In regard to this clonotype: A far larger clone is just one base off, so this is likely a read error. The rearrangement uses TRBV28 and TRBJ2-1; D may be TRBD2 (5 bases). The DNA matches TRBJ2-4 better at its end, which makes the J call doubtful. The germline CDR1 and CDR2 sequences are MDHEN and SYDVKM. The CDR3 loop spans 13 amino acids. In DNA, the CDR3 is TGTGCCAGCAGTAAGGACTTGAAAAGCATTCAGTACTTC. This gives the protein CASSKDLKSIQYF.

The chain couples TRBV20-1 to TRBJ1-2, with 8 bases fitting TRBD1. Germline-derived CDR1 and CDR2 are DFQATT and SNEGSKA (reference sequence). J gave up 9 bases and V 3 bases, and 15 bases lay outside the gene matches. The CDR3 loop spans 15 amino acids. CDR3 DNA: TGCAGTGCTAGGCCCAACAGGGGGAGTCTTCTTAGCTACACCTTC. This translates into CSARPNRGSLLSYTF.

This clonotype was counted at least ten times. V is TRBV20-1 and J is TRBJ1-2; D gene ambiguous. The CDR3 sequence is 10 residues long. Germline values: CDR1 DFQATT, CDR2 SNEGSKA (reference sequence). V lost 8 bases to trimming and J lost 6 bases, with 10 bases between them. The CDR3 DNA follows: TGCAGTACCTACATAGATGGCTACACCTTC. Protein product: CSTYIDGYTF.

This clonotype was recorded at least ten times. CDR3 loop: CSARAVLAGGSGPGDTQYF. The CDR3 DNA reads as TGCAGTGCTAGAGCCGTACTAGCGGGAGGCTCTGGCCCGGGCGATACGCAGTATTTT. The chain uses TRBV20-1 and TRBJ2-3; 12 nucleotides agree with TRBD2. CDR1 and CDR2 from the germline V gene are DFQATT and SNEGSKA (reference sequence). The CDR3 is 19 residues long. The V and J ends lost 1 base and 6 bases, in that order; junction bases with no gene match: 17.

In its sample, this clonotype was seen many times. This chain links TRBV12-3 or TRBV12-4 with TRBJ1-5; D remains ambiguous. The CDR3 length is 12 residues. Trimming took 6 bases from V and 7 from J, leaving 10 bases between them. CDR3 sequence: CASSPQVQPQHF. The CDR3 DNA reads as TGTGCCAGCAGCCCCCAGGTGCAGCCCCAGCATTTT.

About this clonotype itself: The junction departs from the called germline gene at one end, perhaps through a read error. This chain uses TRBV5-1 with TRBJ2-1, with D hard to call. The J call may be incorrect, as the DNA end agrees better with TRBJ2-5. The CDR3 consists of 16 residues. In germline, CDR1 is SGHRS, CDR2 YFSETQ. This chain's CDR3 is CASSRTPREVSETQYF. CDR3 DNA sequence: TGTGCCAGCAGCAGAACTCCCCGTGAGGTATCAGAGACCCAGTACTTC.

This chain joins TRBV6-1 and TRBJ2-2; D gene ambiguous. V dropped 8 bases and J dropped 4 bases, with 5 bases sitting between them. The CDR3 consists of 11 residues. Looked up from germline, CDR1 is MNHNS and CDR2 is SASEGT. CDR3 loop: CASATTGELFF. The CDR3 DNA reads TGTGCCAGCGCGACCACCGGGGAGCTGTTTTTT.

This clonotype was observed at least ten times. This chain connects TRBV7-9 to TRBJ1-1, with D hard to call. V lost 5 bases and J lost 0, with 10 bases in between. The germline V gene has CDR1 SEHNR and CDR2 FQNEAQ (reference sequence). This CDR3 is built from 14 residues. The CDR3, as DNA: TGTGCCAGCAGCCCAGACGGAATGAACACTGAAGCTTTCTTT. Translated, it gives CASSPDGMNTEAFF.

This clonotype was recorded many times. The chain employs TRBV6-1 and TRBJ2-5; 10 positions agree with TRBD1. In germline, CDR1 is MNHNS, CDR2 SASEGT. Trimming cost V 2 bases and J 5 bases; bases outside gene matches: 20. CDR3 length: 20 amino acids. CDR3 DNA sequence: TGTGCCAGCAGTGAACGGGGAAGTACGACAGGGGGCGAAACAAGTGAGACCCAGTACTTC. Amino acids: CASSERGSTTGGETSETQYF.

This clonotype was counted only a few times. The chain uses TRBV20-1 and TRBJ2-7, with 10 bases identical to TRBD2. J was trimmed by 3 bases and V by 1 base; bases with no gene match: 3. The CDR3 sequence is 14 residues long. Germline values: CDR1 DFQATT, CDR2 SNEGSKA (reference sequence). CDR3 loop: CSARAGLADYEQYF. Written as DNA, the CDR3 is TGCAGTGCTAGAGCCGGACTAGCGGACTACGAGCAGTACTTC.

The V and J genes are TRBV6-1 and TRBJ2-1; D ambiguous. In germline, CDR1 is MNHNS, CDR2 SASEGT. The ends were cut back, 7 bases at V and 7 bases at J, with 23 bases in the middle. The CDR3 totals 16 residues. The CDR3: CASMRIGSTAQNEQFF. The CDR3 DNA reads TGTGCCAGCATGAGAATAGGCTCTACAGCACAGAATGAGCAGTTCTTC.